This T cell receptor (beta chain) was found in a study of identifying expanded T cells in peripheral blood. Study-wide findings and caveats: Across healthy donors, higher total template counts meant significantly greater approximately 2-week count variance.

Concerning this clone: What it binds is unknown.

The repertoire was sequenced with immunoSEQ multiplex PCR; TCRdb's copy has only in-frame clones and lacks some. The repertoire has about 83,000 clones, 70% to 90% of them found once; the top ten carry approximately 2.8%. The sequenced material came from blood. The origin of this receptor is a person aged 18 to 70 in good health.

The CDR3 protein is CASKRDPNNEQFF. The CDR3 DNA reads TGTGCCAGCAAGCGGGACCCGAATAATGAGCAGTTCTTC. The V call is TRBV2, the J call TRBJ2-1, with 7 bases matching TRBD2. The germline CDR1 and CDR2 sequences are SNHLY and FYNNEI. The CDR3 has 13 residues. The ends lost 7 bases at V and 7 bases at J; junction bases unmatched: 7.